The present TCR beta chain was sequenced within a study of CD8+CD57+ T cells in acquired aplastic anemia. Looking at the study overall: Sorted CD4+ and CD8+ cells yielded 3 to 3.5 ug of DNA on average.

Study-wide results and limits: A significant difference in CD8+ Simpson's diversity between patients and controls was not found.

Genomic DNA, the template, was used for profiling of the TCR beta VDJ and CDR3. Via MiXCR, TCRdb re-called the reads, giving one row per CDR3 protein. The sample carries 150,000 to 200,000 distinct CDR3 sequences, around half recorded once. Many counts were recorded for this clonotype. The antigen remains unidentified. By flow cytometry, patients selected for sequencing had shown an expansion of CD8+CD57+ cells. With no exception, the patients had severe acquired aplastic anemia. The CDR3 runs to 15 residues. The V gene's germline CDR1 is LGHNA and CDR2 YSLEER. The V gene lost 0 bases and the J gene lost 7 bases, with 15 bases spanning the gap.

This receptor was taken from a human donor with aplastic anemia. Material for sequencing was sorted CD4+, CD8+, or CD8+CD57+ T cells (not recorded which) from PBMCs. V and J are TRBV4-3 and TRBJ1-1, with a weak D call TRBD1 (6 bases). The CDR3 DNA reads as TGCGCCAGCAGCCAAGAAGGGGGGAGAAGTGGTGAAGCTTTCTTT. Translated, it gives CASSQEGGRSGEAFF.